These 21 T cell receptor beta chains were all obtained from the same sample, sequenced in a study of cytomegalovirus exposure and HLA in healthy donors (dated by TCRdb to about 2017). Library prep was done by the immunoSEQ multiplex PCR assay. A mixture of 60 forward primers for TCR Vbeta segments and 13 reverse primers for TCR Jbeta segments was used in the multiplex PCR. TCRdb mirrors the immuneACCESS table, restricted to in-frame sequences. Some clones are absent from its copies; in checked studies, under half trace to an unresolved V gene, and the reason for the others is unknown. This sample holds some 91,000 clones; around 60% were observed only once. The ten biggest clones cover about 2.5% of the sample. What was sequenced was PBMCs. The receptor source for this set is a human donor in good health.

The V call is TRBV7-8, the J call TRBJ2-3, with 7 bases matching TRBD2. The V and J ends lost 1 base and 12 bases, in that order; junction bases with no gene match: 7. CDR3 length: 13 residues. Looked up from germline, CDR1 is SGHVS and CDR2 is FQNEAQ. The CDR3 reads CASSLEASGPQYF. As DNA, the CDR3 is TGTGCCAGCAGCTTAGAGGCTAGCGGTCCCCAGTATTTT.

The V gene is TRBV5-8, the J gene TRBJ1-3; unclear D gene. Germline CDR1 is SGHTS and CDR2 is YDEGEE. The CDR3 consists of 15 residues. The V gene lost 0 bases and the J gene lost 0 bases, with 7 bases spanning the gap. Here the CDR3 DNA reads TGTGCCAGCAGCTTGGGGCAACGCTCTGGAAACACCATATATTTT. The encoded protein is CASSLGQRSGNTIYF.

The rearrangement uses TRBV6-1 and TRBJ2-2, with D tentatively TRBD2 (6 bases). From germline, CDR1 is MNHNS and CDR2 SASEGT. Deletions cut 5 bases from V and 2 bases from J, with 15 bases between. CDR3 length: 16 residues. This CDR3 reads CASSQERVRNTGELFF. Here the CDR3 DNA reads TGTGCCAGCAGTCAAGAGCGGGTTAGAAACACCGGGGAGCTGTTTTTT.

This clone was counted once. V and J are TRBV13 and TRBJ2-5, with 10 bases aligning to TRBD2. Germline lookup yields CDR1 PRHDT and CDR2 FYEKMQ (reference sequence). V dropped 5 bases and J dropped 2; count of bases not matched to a gene: 2. The CDR3 consists of 14 residues. CDR3 sequence: CASSPGLAQETQYF. In DNA, the CDR3 is TGTGCCAGCAGCCCGGGACTAGCGCAAGAGACCCAGTACTTC.

The chain links TRBV9 to TRBJ1-4; 10 bases match TRBD1. J was trimmed by 7 bases and V by 4 bases; bases with no gene match: 10. This CDR3 is built from 16 residues. CDR1 is SGDLS, CDR2 YYNGEE, per germline. CDR3 amino acids: CASSLGTGDRSEKLFF. The CDR3 bases are TGTGCCAGCAGCCTTGGGACAGGGGACCGGAGTGAAAAACTGTTTTTT.

This chain connects TRBV19 to TRBJ2-1, with 10 bases that match TRBD2. The V gene end was trimmed by 3 bases and the J gene end by 8 bases; junction bases not matched to a gene: 7. CDR1 and CDR2 from the germline V gene are LNHDA and SQIVND (reference sequence). This CDR3 has 15 residues. The CDR3 sequence: CASSIGSGGWDEQFF. The CDR3 bases are TGTGCCAGTAGTATCGGTAGCGGGGGGTGGGATGAGCAGTTCTTC. The full variable domain, rest sourced from reference TRBV19 and TRBJ2-1, is DGGITQSPKYLFRKEGQNVTLSCEQNLNHDAMYWYRQDPGQGLRLIYYSQIVNDFQKGDIAEGYSVSREKKESFPLTVTSAQKNPTAFYLCASSIGSGGWDEQFFGPGTRLTVL.

The DNA for the CDR3 is TGTGCCAGCAGGGGTCGACAGGGCCTCCAAGAGACCCAGTACTTC. Translated, it gives CASRGRQGLQETQYF. The rearrangement uses TRBV11-2 and TRBJ2-5, with 7 bases matching TRBD1. The junction had 8 bases not matched to a gene; V was cut back by 6 bases and J by 1 base. Germline loops: CDR1 SGHAT, CDR2 FQNNGV. This CDR3 is built from 15 residues.

The chain employs TRBV15 and TRBJ1-3; 9 bases are a match to TRBD1. The CDR3 spans 15 residues. The V gene's germline CDR1 is LNHNV and CDR2 YYDKDF (reference sequence). J lost 3 bases, V lost 5 bases, and 5 bases had no gene match. The CDR3 sequence is CATSGRTGVGNTIYF. In DNA form, the CDR3 reads TGTGCCACCAGCGGAAGGACAGGGGTTGGAAACACCATATATTTT. Together with reference TRBV15 and TRBJ1-3, the CDR3 gives the full variable domain: DAMVIQNPRYQVTQFGKPVTLSCSQTLNHNVMYWYQQKSSQAPKLLFHYYDKDFNNEADTPDNFQSRRPNTSFCFLDIRSPGLGDTAMYLCATSGRTGVGNTIYFGEGSWLTVV.

The chain has TRBV2 and TRBJ2-5; 8 nucleotides match TRBD2. J lost 2 bases, V lost 6 bases, and 5 bases had no gene match. The CDR3 is 14 residues long. Germline loops: CDR1 SNHLY, CDR2 FYNNEI. This CDR3 is CASSYGLAQETQYF. The CDR3 bases are TGTGCCAGCAGCTACGGACTAGCTCAAGAGACCCAGTACTTC. The full variable domain, in which reference TRBV2 and TRBJ2-5 provide the parts outside the CDR3, is EPEVTQTPSHQVTQMGQEVILRCVPISNHLYFYWYRQILGQKVEFLVSFYNNEISEKSEIFDDQFSVERPDGSNFTLKIRSTKLEDSAMYFCASSYGLAQETQYFGPGTRLLVL.

The chain has TRBV28 and TRBJ1-1; 10 bases fit TRBD1. The CDR3 consists of 15 residues. CDR1 MDHEN and CDR2 SYDVKM come from the germline V gene. The V and J ends lost 7 bases and 6 bases, in that order; junction bases with no gene match: 11. CDR3 bases: TGTGCCAGCACCCGCCCCGGGACAGGGGTGCCTGAAGCTTTCTTT. This translates into CASTRPGTGVPEAFF.

The chain carries TRBV6-5 and TRBJ2-2; D unclear. Germline V gene data show CDR1 as MNHEY and CDR2 as SVGAGI. This CDR3 is 16 amino acids long. Trimming took off 2 bases at V and 2 bases at J, with 12 bases between the two ends. For the CDR3, the DNA is TGTGCCAGCAGTTACCGGCGGCAATTAAACACCGGGGAGCTGTTTTTT. Amino acid sequence: CASSYRRQLNTGELFF.

The CDR3 region has the DNA TGTGCCAGCTCACCCCAGGGTCGCACAGATACGCAGTATTTT. Encoded protein: CASSPQGRTDTQYF. The chain recombines TRBV18 with TRBJ2-3, with D possibly being TRBD1 (5 bases). The CDR3 has 14 residues. The V gene lost 3 bases and the J gene lost 1 base, with 8 bases spanning the gap. Germline-derived CDR1 and CDR2 are KGHSH and LQKENI. The full variable domain, rest sourced from reference TRBV18 and TRBJ2-3, is NAGVMQNPRHLVRRRGQEARLRCSPMKGHSHVYWYRQLPEEGLKFMVYLQKENIIDESGMPKERFSAEFPKEGPSILRIQQVVRGDSAAYFCASSPQGRTDTQYFGPGTRLTVL.

The gene calls are TRBV19 and TRBJ2-1; D is possibly TRBD1 (7 bases). This CDR3 has 13 residues. Per germline, CDR1 LNHDA and CDR2 SQIVND (reference sequence). Trimming shortened V by 10 bases and J by 9 bases, and 19 bases separated the two germline ends. The CDR3 region is CATAGQSYGEQFF. Here the CDR3 DNA reads TGTGCCACCGCGGGACAGTCTTACGGTGAGCAGTTCTTC. The variable domain in full, completed from reference TRBV19 and TRBJ2-1, reads DGGITQSPKYLFRKEGQNVTLSCEQNLNHDAMYWYRQDPGQGLRLIYYSQIVNDFQKGDIAEGYSVSREKKESFPLTVTSAQKNPTAFYLCATAGQSYGEQFFGPGTRLTVL.

This clone has a single count. This chain connects TRBV18 to TRBJ2-7, with a possible D match to TRBD2 (5 bases). Germline V gives CDR1 KGHSH, CDR2 LQKENI. The CDR3 covers 14 residues. V was clipped by 3 bases and J by 0 bases, with 9 bases between them. The CDR3 loop reads CASSPRRDSYEQYF. CDR3 sequence (DNA): TGTGCCAGCTCACCGCGCCGGGACTCCTACGAGCAGTACTTC. The full variable domain, rest sourced from reference TRBV18 and TRBJ2-7, is NAGVMQNPRHLVRRRGQEARLRCSPMKGHSHVYWYRQLPEEGLKFMVYLQKENIIDESGMPKERFSAEFPKEGPSILRIQQVVRGDSAAYFCASSPRRDSYEQYFGPGTRLTVT.

This clone was found once. The chain recombines TRBV4-1 with TRBJ2-3; D is unresolved. V was cut by 1 base and J by 5 bases, with 13 bases left in between. The germline V gene has CDR1 MGHRA and CDR2 YSYEKL. The CDR3 loop spans 15 amino acids. The CDR3 sequence: CASSQVSYSQDTQYF. The DNA for the CDR3 is TGCGCCAGCAGCCAAGTGTCTTACAGCCAAGATACGCAGTATTTT.

Comment on this clone: The germline gene is not matched at one end of the junction; a read error may be the cause. This chain links TRBV18 with TRBJ2-1; TRBD2 might be the D (6 bases). This CDR3 has 15 amino acids. The germline CDR1 and CDR2 sequences are KGHSH and LQKENI. CDR3 in DNA: TGTGCCAGCTCACCACGGGGGGTCTCCCACAATGAGCAGTTCTTC. Its translation is CASSPRGVSHNEQFF.

The chain combines TRBV6-1 with TRBJ1-1; D may be TRBD1 (6 bases). The length of the CDR3 is 14 residues. Germline lookup yields CDR1 MNHNS and CDR2 SASEGT. Trimming took off 4 bases at V and 1 base at J, with 10 bases between the two ends. CDR3 sequence: CASSVRRGNTEAFF. CDR3 DNA: TGTGCCAGCAGTGTGCGCAGGGGGAACACTGAAGCTTTCTTT.

A few counts support this clone. The gene calls are TRBV9 and TRBJ1-2; 7 positions agree with TRBD1. This CDR3 is built from 15 residues. Trimming cost V 3 bases and J 3 bases; bases outside gene matches: 8. The V gene's germline CDR1 is SGDLS and CDR2 YYNGEE. For the CDR3, the DNA is TGTGCCAGCAGCGCCGGCATAGGGACAGACTATGGCTACACCTTC. This gives the protein CASSAGIGTDYGYTF.

This chain uses TRBV7-9 with TRBJ1-6; D unclear. Germline lookup yields CDR1 SEHNR and CDR2 FQNEAQ (reference sequence). Trimming took 3 bases from V and 9 from J, leaving 15 bases between them. This CDR3 contains 15 residues. This chain's CDR3 is CASSFYRHLPSPLHF. Written as DNA, the CDR3 is TGTGCCAGCAGCTTTTACAGACATCTACCTTCACCCCTCCACTTT.

J is TRBJ2-5 and V is TRBV11-3, with a weak D call TRBD1 (6 bases). The CDR3 loop spans 13 amino acids. Deletions cut 5 bases from V and 2 bases from J, with 9 bases between. Germline assignment: CDR1 SGHNT and CDR2 YENEEA. For the CDR3, the DNA is TGTGCCAGCAGCCGGACAGTTCAAGAGACCCAGTACTTC. This sequence encodes CASSRTVQETQYF.

The V call is TRBV5-6, the J call TRBJ1-1; 9 nucleotides line up with TRBD1. V dropped 3 bases and J dropped 5; count of bases not matched to a gene: 2. The V gene's germline CDR1 is SGHDT and CDR2 YYEEEE. The CDR3 runs to 13 residues. The CDR3 DNA follows: TGTGCCAGCAGCTATGACAGGGGGACTGAAGCTTTCTTT. Its protein product is CASSYDRGTEAFF.